The 18 T cell receptor beta chains presented below share a single source sample, sequenced in a study of blood T cell repertoires in COVID-19. Method: immunoSEQ multiplex PCR; TCRdb's copy keeps in-frame clones and lacks some. The data show about 330,000 clones, about 83% seen once. The sequenced sample consisted of peripheral blood. The source is a woman in her 50s with acute or convalescent COVID-19.

V and J are TRBV5-1 and TRBJ2-3; D is perhaps TRBD2 (6 bases). The CDR3 length is 16 residues. V lost 0 bases to trimming and J lost 5 bases, with 16 bases between them. Germline loops: CDR1 SGHRS, CDR2 YFSETQ. The CDR3 coding sequence is TGCGCCAGCAGCTTGGTTCGCGGGGACTCGGTAGATACGCAGTATTTT. This sequence encodes CASSLVRGDSVDTQYF.

The V and J genes are TRBV27 and TRBJ2-1; D might be TRBD2 (5 bases). Germline V gene sequence: CDR1 MNHEY, CDR2 SMNVEV (reference sequence). The CDR3 is 14 residues long. With 3 bases removed from V and 7 bases from J, the gap between germline ends came to 13 bases. This CDR3 reads CASSFTRTRNEQFF. DNA for the CDR3: TGTGCCAGCAGTTTCACGCGGACTCGGAATGAGCAGTTCTTC.

V usage is TRBV5-1 and J usage is TRBJ2-1; the match to TRBD2 covers 9 bases. The trim removed 0 bases at V and 8 bases at J, leaving 6 bases unmatched. In germline, CDR1 is SGHRS, CDR2 YFSETQ. There are 15 residues in the CDR3. The CDR3 region is CASSLGSGSSDEQFF. CDR3 nucleotide sequence: TGCGCCAGCAGCTTGGGTAGCGGGAGTTCGGATGAGCAGTTCTTC.

This clone was detected once. This sequence joins TRBV7-9 and TRBJ2-3, with 10 bases that match TRBD2. V was pared by 5 bases and J by 5 bases, with 7 bases of the junction left unmatched. Germline V lookup: CDR1 SEHNR, CDR2 FQNEAQ (reference sequence). CDR3 length: 15 residues. The CDR3 region has the DNA TGTGCCAGCAGCCCTCTAGCGGGAGTCGTAGATACGCAGTATTTT. Its protein product is CASSPLAGVVDTQYF.

The chain employs TRBV18 and TRBJ1-5; D gene unclear. This CDR3 has 14 residues. Germline V gene lookup returns CDR1 KGHSH and CDR2 LQKENI. V was trimmed by 3 bases and J by 3 bases, leaving 9 bases between them. CDR3 sequence reads: CASSPSEDNQPQHF. The CDR3 DNA is TGTGCCAGCTCACCCTCGGAGGACAATCAGCCCCAGCATTTT.

This clone has just one count. Distinct nucleotide sequences in the sample also encode this CDR3. V gene TRBV19 combines with J gene TRBJ2-1; 10 positions match TRBD2. Germline V gene lookup returns CDR1 LNHDA and CDR2 SQIVND (reference sequence). The V gene end was trimmed by 1 base and the J gene end by 3 bases; junction bases not matched to a gene: 0. CDR3 length equals 15 residues. The CDR3 bases are TGTGCCAGTAGTATAGGGACTAGCGGCTACAATGAGCAGTTCTTC. It codes for CASSIGTSGYNEQFF. Together with reference TRBV19 and TRBJ2-1, the CDR3 gives the full variable domain: DGGITQSPKYLFRKEGQNVTLSCEQNLNHDAMYWYRQDPGQGLRLIYYSQIVNDFQKGDIAEGYSVSREKKESFPLTVTSAQKNPTAFYLCASSIGTSGYNEQFFGPGTRLTVL.

This sequence joins TRBV19 and TRBJ1-1; weak D call: TRBD1 (6 bases). There are 15 residues in the CDR3. Germline-derived CDR1 and CDR2 are LNHDA and SQIVND (reference sequence). V was shortened by 4 bases and J by 3 bases, with 15 bases between the two germline ends. Written as DNA, the CDR3 is TGTGCCAGTAGTACTACAGGGAATGGAGACACTGAAGCTTTCTTT. The encoded protein is CASSTTGNGDTEAFF.

This clone was found a few times. The CDR3 nucleotides are TGTGCCAGCAGCGCGCAACCCAGGGGACAGTCCTACAATGAGCAGTTCTTC. Amino acid sequence: CASSAQPRGQSYNEQFF. The chain recombines TRBV7-8 with TRBJ2-1; 7 nucleotides match TRBD1. With 5 bases clipped from V and 1 base from J, the junction kept 11 bases outside the gene matches. The CDR3 spans 17 residues. Germline CDR1 SGHVS, CDR2 FQNEAQ.

This clone occurred a few times. The chain joins TRBV19 to TRBJ1-5; 11 bases match TRBD1. CDR3 size: 16 residues. Germline V gene sequence: CDR1 LNHDA, CDR2 SQIVND (reference sequence). Trimming took 5 bases from V and 2 from J; bases not matched to a gene: 5. This CDR3 is CASSGTGGRGNQPQHF. In DNA, the CDR3 is TGTGCCAGTAGTGGGACAGGGGGGCGAGGCAATCAGCCCCAGCATTTT. Full variable domain (outside the CDR3, taken from reference TRBV19 and TRBJ1-5): DGGITQSPKYLFRKEGQNVTLSCEQNLNHDAMYWYRQDPGQGLRLIYYSQIVNDFQKGDIAEGYSVSREKKESFPLTVTSAQKNPTAFYLCASSGTGGRGNQPQHFGDGTRLSIL.

The chain carries TRBV5-1 and TRBJ1-6; the D gene is possibly TRBD1 (5 bases). Germline V gives CDR1 SGHRS, CDR2 YFSETQ. CDR3 length: 19 amino acids. Trimming removed 1 base at V and 7 bases at J, with 24 bases between. This CDR3 is CASSLTPMTDSHMNSPLHF. In DNA form, the CDR3 reads TGCGCCAGCAGCTTGACCCCTATGACAGACAGCCATATGAATTCACCCCTCCACTTT. Using reference TRBV5-1 and TRBJ1-6 for the parts outside the CDR3, the full variable domain is KAGVTQTPRYLIKTRGQQVTLSCSPISGHRSVSWYQQTPGQGLQFLFEYFSETQRNKGNFPGRFSGRQFSNSRSEMNVSTLELGDSALYLCASSLTPMTDSHMNSPLHFGNGTRLTVT.

The chain uses TRBV19 and TRBJ2-1; 9 bases map to TRBD2. Trimming removed 2 bases from V and 7 bases from J; junction bases left unmatched: 15. The CDR3 loop spans 18 amino acids. The germline CDR1 and CDR2 sequences are LNHDA and SQIVND (reference sequence). For the CDR3, the DNA is TGTGCCAGTAGTATAAGGGGTAAAGGCGGGAGGGGTTGGAATGAGCAGTTCTTC. Amino acid sequence: CASSIRGKGGRGWNEQFF.

This clone was counted between two and nine times. The chain has TRBV27 and TRBJ2-1; TRBD1 might be the D (7 bases). Germline lookup yields CDR1 MNHEY and CDR2 SMNVEV (reference sequence). Trimming took off 3 bases at V and 7 bases at J, with 16 bases between the two ends. The CDR3 covers 15 residues. CDR3 sequence: CASSFRRQGGNEQFF. CDR3 DNA sequence: TGTGCCAGCAGTTTCAGACGACAGGGAGGAAATGAGCAGTTCTTC.

V gene TRBV4-1 combines with J gene TRBJ1-2; the D is unclear. The V end was cut by 4 bases, the J end by 7 bases, with 16 bases between. This CDR3 is built from 14 residues. Germline values: CDR1 MGHRA, CDR2 YSYEKL. CDR3 nucleotides: TGCGCCAGCAGCCCCTTGGCGGAAAAAGTTGGCTACACCTTC. It codes for CASSPLAEKVGYTF.

The chain combines TRBV29-1 with TRBJ1-1, with D possibly matching TRBD1 (6 bases). V was cut by 5 bases and J by 5 bases, with 12 bases left in between. This CDR3 contains 12 residues. CDR1 is SQVTM and CDR2 is ANQGSEA in the germline V gene. Here the CDR3 DNA reads TGCAGCGTTCGGGACATCGGGACTGAAGCTTTCTTT. This codes for CSVRDIGTEAFF.

This clone has only a few counts. The rearrangement links TRBV13 to TRBJ2-7, with 8 bases identical to TRBD1. This CDR3 has 14 residues. Looked up from germline, CDR1 is PRHDT and CDR2 is FYEKMQ (reference sequence). J gave up 3 bases and V 5 bases, and 6 bases lay outside the gene matches. As DNA, the CDR3 is TGTGCCAGCAGCCCTGGACAGGGAGTCTACGAGCAGTACTTC. Residues: CASSPGQGVYEQYF.

The chain is built from TRBV16 and TRBJ2-5; possibly TRBD1 for D (6 bases). The CDR3 has 16 residues. The ends were cut back, 3 bases at V and 7 bases at J, with 21 bases in the middle. From germline, CDR1 is KGHSY and CDR2 FQNENV. CDR3 protein: CASSHPGQLGLGTQYF. The DNA of the CDR3 is TGTGCCAGCAGCCACCCAGGACAGCTCGGTCTCGGGACCCAGTACTTC.

The chain uses TRBV20-1 and TRBJ1-5; tentatively, D is TRBD1 (5 bases). This CDR3 comprises 14 residues. The V and J ends lost 3 bases and 7 bases respectively, with 16 bases between them. Germline V gene lookup returns CDR1 DFQATT and CDR2 SNEGSKA (reference sequence). The CDR3 coding sequence is TGCAGTGCTAGTTTGTCCAGGGCTATCCAGCCCCAGCATTTT. This codes for CSASLSRAIQPQHF.

The V and J genes are TRBV6-5 and TRBJ1-5; no clear D gene. Germline CDR1 is MNHEY and CDR2 is SVGAGI. With 6 bases removed from V and 4 bases from J, the gap between germline ends came to 13 bases. This CDR3 has 14 amino acids. The chain's CDR3 is CASSFTSGNQPQHF. CDR3 DNA sequence: TGTGCCAGCAGCTTTACCTCGGGAAATCAGCCCCAGCATTTT.